Listed below are T cell receptor beta chains from one sample, sequenced in a study of CD8 T cell repertoires and HIV-1 epitope variants. Using immunoSEQ multiplex PCR, the repertoire was profiled, and TCRdb retains in-frame clones only, with some absent. In the table there are some 5,000 clones, roughly three fifths of which are singletons. Their antigens are not known. Input material: cultured CD8+ T cells derived from PBMCs. The receptors come from a male donor with HIV. The CDR3 runs from the conserved cysteine through the conserved F or W. D genes are given only for firm matches. Clone size is not always given. Where it is, it says once, few, many or a class for expanded clones.

V	J	size	D	CDR3	DNA
TRBV28	TRBJ2-7	few	TRBD1	CASSLWTGLGEQYF	TGTGCCAGCAGTTTGTGGACAGGGCTGGGCGAGCAGTACTTC
TRBV7-2	TRBJ2-7	few	NA	CASSSPLSSEPYEQYF	TGTGCCAGCAGCTCACCCCTATCTAGCGAACCCTACGAGCAGTACTTC
TRBV9	TRBJ1-4	NA	NA	CASSEGATNEKLFF	TGTGCCAGCAGTGAGGGTGCAACTAATGAAAAACTGTTTTTT
TRBV14	TRBJ2-7	NA	NA	CASSQEGGSHEQYF	TGTGCCAGCAGCCAAGAAGGCGGCTCTCACGAGCAGTACTTC
TRBV6-5	TRBJ2-7	NA	TRBD2	CASSYSGEGYEQYF	TGTGCCAGCAGTTACTCAGGGGAGGGCTACGAGCAGTACTTC
TRBV9	TRBJ2-5	once	TRBD1	CASSERTGKGETQYF	TGTGCCAGCAGCGAAAGGACAGGGAAGGGAGAGACCCAGTACTTC
TRBV5-4	TRBJ1-1	few	NA	CASSLGTGTEAFF	TGTGCCAGCAGCCTCGGGACGGGGACTGAAGCTTTCTTT
TRBV7-6	TRBJ2-3	NA	NA	CASSHSKTGDTQYF	TGTGCCAGCAGCCATTCAAAAACGGGGGATACGCAGTATTTT
TRBV27	TRBJ2-7	medium-sized	NA	CASSQGPYEQYF	TGTGCCAGCAGCCAGGGGCCCTACGAGCAGTACTTC
TRBV7-6	TRBJ2-3	NA	NA	CASSLSVGTSTDTQYF	TGTGCCAGCAGCTTAAGCGTCGGGACTAGCACAGATACGCAGTATTTT
TRBV15	TRBJ2-3	NA	TRBD1	CATSREDRSTDTQYF	TGTGCCACCAGCAGAGAGGACAGGAGCACAGATACGCAGTATTTT
TRBV13	TRBJ2-7	NA	NA	CASSSSSYEQYF	TGTGCCAGCAGCTCATCGTCCTACGAGCAGTACTTC
TRBV7-9	TRBJ2-7	NA	TRBD1	CASSLVPDRGYEQYF	TGTGCCAGCAGCTTAGTCCCGGACAGGGGCTACGAGCAGTACTTC
TRBV27	TRBJ1-1	NA	TRBD1	CASRHTGQGNTEAFF	TGTGCCAGCAGACATACGGGACAGGGTAACACTGAAGCTTTCTTT
TRBV5-5	TRBJ2-7	NA	TRBD1	CASSLEPGQGTYEQYF	TGTGCCAGCAGCTTGGAACCGGGACAGGGGACCTACGAGCAGTACTTC
TRBV28	TRBJ2-7	NA	TRBD2	CASSLTVRMGTSDSYEQYF	TGTGCCAGCAGCCTAACCGTTCGTATGGGGACTAGCGACTCCTACGAGCAGTACTTC
TRBV11-2	TRBJ1-3	NA	NA	CASSSGALSGNTIYF	TGTGCCAGCAGCTCGGGGGCTCTCTCTGGAAACACCATATATTTT
TRBV5-1	TRBJ1-1	few	TRBD1	CASSSGTGDVAFF	TGCGCCAGCAGCTCCGGGACAGGGGATGTAGCTTTCTTT
TRBV19	TRBJ2-7	NA	TRBD2	CASSIGGSRMGQYF	TGTGCCAGTAGTATTGGCGGGAGCCGAATGGGGCAGTACTTC
TRBV5-4	TRBJ1-1	NA	NA	CASSPIGITEAFF	TGTGCCAGCAGCCCTATCGGGATTACTGAAGCTTTCTTT
TRBV5-4	TRBJ1-4	few	NA	CASSPANENEKLFF	TGTGCCAGCAGCCCGGCGAACGAGAATGAAAAACTGTTTTTT
TRBV10-1	TRBJ2-5	NA	TRBD1	CASSTGGAEETQYF	TGCGCCAGCAGCACAGGGGGCGCGGAGGAGACCCAGTACTTC
TRBV27	TRBJ1-1	NA	NA	CASSLQRSGTEAFF	TGTGCCAGCAGTTTACAACGATCGGGCACTGAAGCTTTCTTT
TRBV21-1	TRBJ2-1	NA	NA	CASSPPEEFF	TGTGCCAGCTCCCCCCCGGAGGAGTTCTTC
TRBV7-2	TRBJ2-2	NA	NA	CASSLKSSGELFF	TGTGCCAGCAGCTTGAAGAGTTCTGGGGAGCTGTTTTTT
TRBV7-2	TRBJ2-7	NA	NA	CASSFTSRGSTYEQYF	TGTGCCAGCAGCTTTACTTCCCGGGGGAGTACGTACGAGCAGTACTTC
TRBV12-2	TRBJ1-1	once	NA	CASRLQPRGKGTEAFF	TGTGCAAGTCGCCTACAGCCCCGGGGTAAGGGGACTGAAGCTTTCTTT
TRBV5-4	TRBJ1-3	once	NA	CASSLADPGNTIYF	TGTGCCAGCAGCTTGGCCGATCCTGGAAACACCATATATTTT
TRBV11-2	TRBJ2-6	NA	TRBD1	CASSATGGSSGANVLTF	TGTGCCAGCAGCGCGACAGGGGGCTCCTCTGGGGCCAACGTCCTGACTTTC
TRBV27	TRBJ2-7	NA	TRBD2	CASSSHPSGTYEQYF	TGTGCCAGCAGTTCCCACCCTAGCGGGACCTACGAGCAGTACTTC
TRBV27	TRBJ1-4	NA	NA	CASSGNREANEKLFF	TGTGCCAGCAGTGGAAACAGGGAGGCTAATGAAAAACTGTTTTTT
TRBV9	TRBJ2-1	NA	NA	CASSVGTDNEQFF	TGTGCCAGCAGCGTAGGGACAGATAATGAGCAGTTCTTC
TRBV5-6	TRBJ1-2	NA	NA	CASSLQGRGYTF	TGTGCCAGCAGCTTGCAGGGGCGAGGCTACACCTTC
TRBV5-4	TRBJ2-7	NA	NA	CASSGPGNEQYF	TGTGCCAGCAGCGGACCCGGGAACGAGCAGTACTTC
TRBV5-1	TRBJ1-5	NA	TRBD1	CASSPTGVGNQPQHF	TGCGCCAGCAGCCCCACAGGGGTAGGGAATCAGCCCCAGCATTTT
TRBV6-5	TRBJ2-2	NA	TRBD1	CASSYLQGMGTGELFF	TGTGCCAGCAGTTACCTACAGGGGATGGGGACCGGGGAGCTGTTTTTT
TRBV7-6	TRBJ2-7	NA	NA	CASSPGGRYEQYF	TGTGCCAGCAGCCCCGGGGGGCGCTACGAGCAGTACTTC
TRBV5-6	TRBJ2-2	NA	NA	CASSPANTGELFF	TGTGCCAGCAGCCCCGCGAACACCGGGGAGCTGTTTTTT
TRBV28	TRBJ2-3	NA	TRBD2	CASSSSLAGGGPDTQYF	TGTGCCAGCAGTTCCTCCCTAGCGGGAGGTGGCCCAGATACGCAGTATTTT
TRBV2	TRBJ1-4	NA	NA	CAWGGQTNEKLFF	TGTGCCTGGGGGGGGCAGACCAATGAAAAACTGTTTTTT
TRBV27	TRBJ1-6	few	NA	CASSLPPSYNSPLHF	TGTGCCAGCAGTTTACCCCCCTCCTATAATTCACCCCTCCACTTT
TRBV6-5	TRBJ1-1	NA	NA	CASSYKTGPGGTEAFF	TGTGCCAGCAGTTATAAAACAGGCCCCGGGGGCACTGAAGCTTTCTTT
TRBV5-4	TRBJ2-1	NA	NA	CASSQNSVVEQFF	TGTGCCAGCAGCCAAAATAGCGTTGTTGAGCAGTTCTTC
TRBV27	TRBJ2-7	NA	NA	CASSSLLSGIVYEQYF	TGTGCCAGCAGTTCTCTCCTTTCTGGGATCGTCTACGAGCAGTACTTC
TRBV11-2	TRBJ2-1	NA	NA	CASSSGHVHEQFF	TGTGCCAGCAGCTCGGGACACGTGCATGAGCAGTTCTTC